Listed below are T cell receptor beta chains from one sample, sequenced in a study of cytomegalovirus exposure and HLA in healthy donors. Using immunoSEQ multiplex PCR, the repertoire was profiled, and TCRdb retains in-frame clones only, with some absent. The sample lists hundreds of thousands of clones; less than 85% were seen once. The sequenced material came from PBMCs. The receptors here all came from a woman aged 18 to 35 in good health and CMV-seronegative. Each CDR3 is given with its conserved first and last residue. The D gene is left open where the match is weak. Expanded clones get a size class; other rows say once, few or many, or leave the size out.

d_call j_call clone_size v_call cdr3_length cdr3_nt cdr3_aa
TRBD1 TRBJ1-2 - TRBV25-1 16 TGTGCCAGCAGTGAGCCGGGCCGACTACAGGGGGATGGCTACACCTTC CASSEPGRLQGDGYTF
- TRBJ2-2 - TRBV6-5 13 TGTGCCAGCAGCCCGCGGAACACCGGGGAGCTGTTTTTT CASSPRNTGELFF
TRBD2 TRBJ2-1 few TRBV10-1 17 TGCGCCAGCAGTGACCCTAGCGGGGACTCCTTTTGCAATGAGCAGTTCTTC CASSDPSGDSFCNEQFF
- TRBJ1-1 - TRBV5-6 14 TGTGCCAGCAGCTTGTCGGGGACGAACACTGAAGCTTTCTTT CASSLSGTNTEAFF
- TRBJ2-5 - TRBV11-2 16 TGTGCCAGCAGCTCCCCGACTGCGGTGGGGATCGAGACCCAGTACTTC CASSSPTAVGIETQYF
- TRBJ2-7 - TRBV5-1 13 TGCGCCAGCAGCACGGGGAGCTCCTACGAGCAGTACTTC CASSTGSSYEQYF
TRBD1 TRBJ2-7 - TRBV5-4 14 TGTGCCAGCAGCTCGCCGACAGGGTCCTACGAGCAGTACTTC CASSSPTGSYEQYF
TRBD1 TRBJ1-2 - TRBV25-1 15 TGTGCCAGCAGTGACGGACAGGGATGGGGCTATGGCTACACCTTC CASSDGQGWGYGYTF
- TRBJ2-1 - TRBV14 14 TGTGCCAACGAAATCCCTACAGGGTACAATGAGCAGTTCTTC CANEIPTGYNEQFF
- TRBJ2-7 - TRBV4-1 16 TGCGCCAGCAGCCAGGCGACGGGGGGCGCGTTCTACGAGCAGTACTTC CASSQATGGAFYEQYF
TRBD1 TRBJ1-1 - TRBV30 15 TGTGCCTGGAGTGTACCCGGACAGGGGAACACTGAAGCTTTCTTT CAWSVPGQGNTEAFF
TRBD2 TRBJ2-1 - TRBV5-6 19 TGTGCCAGCAGCTATTTCACAGCGGGAGGTATCGAGGCCTACAATGAGCAGTTCTTC CASSYFTAGGIEAYNEQFF
- TRBJ1-2 once TRBV6-4 15 TGTGCCAGCAGTGCCAGAAAGGGGAGCAACTATGGCTACACCTTC CASSARKGSNYGYTF
- TRBJ1-5 - TRBV2 14 TGTGCCAGCAGGGACACCCATGGCAATCAGCCCCAGCATTTT CASRDTHGNQPQHF
- TRBJ1-6 once TRBV7-8 14 TGTGCCAGCAGCTTAGCCGGCGGGGATTCACCCCTCCACTTT CASSLAGGDSPLHF
TRBD1 TRBJ1-2 - TRBV19 15 TGTGCCAGTAGCACAGGCGCCAGGGGGCTGCTTGGCTACACCTTC CASSTGARGLLGYTF
- TRBJ1-2 - TRBV9 14 TGTGCCAGCAGCGTAGGGGACGGTTCCTATGGCTACACCTTC CASSVGDGSYGYTF
TRBD2 TRBJ2-7 - TRBV28 14 TGTGCCAGCAGTGGGCTAGCGGGAGTACGTGTGCAGTACTTC CASSGLAGVRVQYF
TRBD2 TRBJ2-1 - TRBV30 14 TGTGCCTGGAGTTGGAGCGGGGGGGTAAATGAGCAGTTCTTC CAWSWSGGVNEQFF
- TRBJ1-2 - TRBV4-2 15 TGTGCCAGCAGCCAAGAGAGTCACCGTAGGGACGGCTACACCTTC CASSQESHRRDGYTF
- TRBJ1-6 - TRBV4-2 15 TGTGCCAGCAGCCAACCGGTCAGCCCGGATTCACCCCTCCACTTT CASSQPVSPDSPLHF
- TRBJ2-1 - TRBV7-3 16 TGTGCCAGCAGCTTAGGTCGGCGGGGTCCTGCCAATGAGCAGTTCTTC CASSLGRRGPANEQFF
- TRBJ2-7 - TRBV30 12 TGTGCCTGGAGCAAAGGGTCCTACGAGCAGTACTTC CAWSKGSYEQYF
TRBD2 TRBJ2-1 - TRBV2 16 TGTGCCAGCAGCGGGGGACCTGGGACTAGCGGGAGAGGCGGCTTCTTC CASSGGPGTSGRGGFF
- TRBJ1-2 - TRBV6-6 12 TGTGCCAGCAGCACCCTCGGGACTGGCTACACCTTC CASSTLGTGYTF
TRBD1 TRBJ2-7 - TRBV28 16 TGTGCCAGCAGGGTCCATCGGACAGGGAGCGATCACGAGCAGTACTTC CASRVHRTGSDHEQYF
- TRBJ2-3 - TRBV9 13 TGTGCCAGCAGCCCATCCCCGCTACATACGCAGTATTTT CASSPSPLHTQYF